The clone carrying this T cell receptor beta chain was found a few times. Its matching antigen is unknown. This entry is derived from a study of cytomegalovirus exposure and HLA in healthy donors. Whole-study results and caveats: In an earlier analysis, in 620 or so donors, most V segments appeared productive either ~90% or ~30% of the time.

This PCR relied on a set of 60 Vbeta primers and 13 Jbeta primers. Profiling relied on immunoSEQ multiplex PCR, and the TCRdb table lists in-frame clones only, not all of them. The sample lists 150,000 to 180,000 clones, around three quarters occurring once. CDR3 length equals 16 residues. Trimming removed 2 bases from V and 7 bases from J, with 18 bases in between. CDR1 and CDR2 (germline): MGHRA, YSYEKL. The TCR was taken from a woman between 40 and 55 years old in good health and CMV-seronegative. V is TRBV4-1 and J is TRBJ2-1; possible D gene TRBD2, 7 bases. The sample was PBMCs. In DNA form, the CDR3 reads TGCGCCAGCAGCCAAAGGGGAGGGGGGACGCCAAATGAGCAGTTCTTC. This gives the protein CASSQRGGGTPNEQFF.